The source of this T cell receptor beta chain is a study of T cells in Graves' hyperthyroidism and ophthalmopathy. A patient was excluded if there was uncontrolled infection, other autoimmune disease, pregnancy or lactation. Each diagnosis drew on symptoms, thyroxine, TRAb, thyroid ultrasound and orbital computed tomography findings. In the case of this clonotype: Its specificity is unknown. A read error may explain this, as a much larger clone is one base away.

Regarding the study as a whole: Classification by a 13 V-J model distinguished ophthalmopathy from stable hyperthyroidism. Most expanded thyroid clonotypes above 0.001 recurred in blood.

Using RNA transcripts as the source, TCR beta CDR3 regions were amplified. TCR CDR3 underwent first-round RT-PCR with the HTBI primer set. Each CDR3 protein gets one entry after TCRdb re-called the multiplex PCR reads with MiXCR. The table lists 450,000 to 700,000 distinct CDR3 sequences, about 43% of them singletons. Trimming stripped 7 bases from V and 4 bases from J, with 17 bases between. Germline V CDR1 and CDR2: SQVTM, ANQGSEA. The CDR3 sequence is 13 residues long. Specimen: peripheral blood or thyroid tissue (not recorded which). The chain employs TRBV29-1 and TRBJ2-7, with D hard to call. The TCR comes from an adult woman with Graves' disease, either hyperthyroidism or ophthalmopathy (not recorded which). The CDR3 sequence: CSAPLTEAYEQYF. The CDR3 coding sequence is TGCAGCGCACCCCTTACCGAGGCGTACGAGCAGTACTTC.